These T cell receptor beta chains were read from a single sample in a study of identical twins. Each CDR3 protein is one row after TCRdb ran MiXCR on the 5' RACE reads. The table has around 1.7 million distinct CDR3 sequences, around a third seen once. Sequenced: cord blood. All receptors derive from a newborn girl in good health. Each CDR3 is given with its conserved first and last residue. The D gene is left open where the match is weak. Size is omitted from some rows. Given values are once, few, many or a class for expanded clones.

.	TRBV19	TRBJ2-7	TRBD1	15	CASSIQGQGYNEQYF	TGTGCCAGTAGTATCCAAGGACAGGGGTACAATGAGCAGTACTTC
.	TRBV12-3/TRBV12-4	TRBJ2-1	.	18	CASSRNPERVRSRNEQFF	TGTGCCAGCAGCCGAAACCCTGAGCGGGTACGGTCTCGGAATGAGCAGTTCTTC
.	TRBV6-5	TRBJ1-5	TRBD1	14	CASSYRGLGQPQHF	TGTGCCAGCAGTTATAGGGGGCTAGGGCAGCCCCAGCATTTT
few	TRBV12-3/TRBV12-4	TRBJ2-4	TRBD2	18	CASSLSRISAGGLEEQYF	TGTGCCAGCAGTTTAAGTCGTATTTCAGCGGGAGGCCTAGAGGAGCAGTACTTC
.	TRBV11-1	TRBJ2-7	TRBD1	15	CASSEQGAFTYEQYF	TGTGCCAGCAGCGAACAGGGGGCATTCACCTACGAGCAGTACTTC
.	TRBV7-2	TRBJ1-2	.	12	CASSLRAWGYTF	TGTGCCAGCAGCTTACGGGCCTGGGGCTACACCTTC
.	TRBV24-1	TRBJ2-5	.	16	CATSDSGPEGVNEQYF	TGTGCCACCAGTGATTCCGGACCCGAAGGGGTCAATGAGCAGTACTTC
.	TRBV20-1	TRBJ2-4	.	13	CSASWSLGNIQYF	TGCAGTGCTAGTTGGAGTTTAGGAAACATTCAGTACTTC
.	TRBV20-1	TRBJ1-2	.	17	CSARGPVVAGNNYGYTF	TGCAGTGCTAGAGGGCCCGTTGTTGCAGGGAATAACTATGGCTACACCTTC
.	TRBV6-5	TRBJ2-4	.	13	CASIDTGKNIQYF	TGTGCCAGCATTGACACAGGGAAAAACATTCAGTACTTC
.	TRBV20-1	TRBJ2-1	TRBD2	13	CSASAGGRNEQFF	TGCAGTGCTAGTGCGGGGGGGCGGAATGAGCAGTTCTTC
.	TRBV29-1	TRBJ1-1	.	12	CSVRTENTEAFF	TGCAGCGTGCGGACTGAAAACACTGAAGCTTTCTTT
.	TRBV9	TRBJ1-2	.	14	CVSSVGPGNYGYTF	TGTGTCAGCAGCGTAGGACCAGGGAACTATGGCTACACCTTC
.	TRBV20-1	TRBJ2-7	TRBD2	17	CSARDRAASGVLQGQYF	TGCAGTGCTAGAGATCGGGCGGCTAGCGGGGTCCTACAGGGGCAGTACTTC
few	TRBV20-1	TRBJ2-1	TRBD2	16	CSAARSSGGRPNEQFF	TGCAGTGCTGCCCGCTCTTCGGGCGGGAGGCCGAATGAGCAGTTCTTC
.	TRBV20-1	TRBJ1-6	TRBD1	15	CSARTDRGVDSPLHF	TGCAGTGCTAGGACGGACAGGGGTGTTGATTCACCCCTCCACTTT
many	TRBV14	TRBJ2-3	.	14	CASSQVGGPRTQYF	TGTGCCAGCAGCCAAGTAGGGGGGCCCCGGACGCAGTATTTT
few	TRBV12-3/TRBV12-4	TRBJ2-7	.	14	CASSPNRDTYEQYF	TGTGCCAGCAGCCCTAACAGGGACACCTACGAGCAGTACTTC
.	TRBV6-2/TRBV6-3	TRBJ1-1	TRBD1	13	CASSYLSTGPAFF	TGTGCCAGCAGTTACTTATCGACAGGGCCGGCTTTCTTT
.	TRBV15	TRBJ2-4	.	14	CATSRGGAQNIQYF	TGTGCCACCAGCAGAGGCGGGGCCCAAAACATTCAGTACTTC
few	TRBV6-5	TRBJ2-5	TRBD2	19	CASSSRGSSGRSGQETQYF	TGTGCCAGCAGTTCTCGGGGGTCTAGCGGGAGGTCGGGGCAAGAGACCCAGTACTTC
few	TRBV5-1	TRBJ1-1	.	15	CASSLAGAGNTEAFF	TGCGCCAGCAGCTTGGCAGGGGCAGGGAACACTGAAGCTTTCTTT
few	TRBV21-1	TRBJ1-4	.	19	CASSKDGTGALTTNEKLFF	TGTGCCAGCAGCAAAGATGGGACAGGGGCACTCACAACTAATGAAAAACTGTTTTTT
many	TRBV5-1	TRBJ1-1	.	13	CASSLFRDTEAFF	TGCGCCAGCAGCTTGTTCCGGGACACTGAAGCTTTCTTT
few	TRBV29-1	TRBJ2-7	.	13	CSVAVTRGYEQYF	TGCAGCGTTGCAGTGACTAGGGGGTACGAGCAGTACTTC
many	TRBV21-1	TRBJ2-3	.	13	CASSNRGTDTQYF	TGTGCCAGCAGCAACAGGGGCACAGATACGCAGTATTTT
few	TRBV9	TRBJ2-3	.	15	CASSPHGGSTDTQYF	TGTGCCAGCAGCCCCCACGGGGGTTCCACAGATACGCAGTATTTT
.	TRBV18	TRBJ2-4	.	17	CASSPLAGGQAKNIQYF	TGTGCCAGCTCACCACTGGCAGGGGGGCAAGCCAAAAACATTCAGTACTTC
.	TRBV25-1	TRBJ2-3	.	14	CASSAGYGTDTQYF	TGTGCCAGCAGTGCAGGGTACGGCACAGATACGCAGTATTTT
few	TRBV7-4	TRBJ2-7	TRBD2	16	CASSFKTSGSSYEQYF	TGTGCCAGCAGCTTCAAGACTAGCGGGTCCTCCTACGAGCAGTACTTC
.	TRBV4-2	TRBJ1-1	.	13	CASSQDGGFEAFF	TGTGCCAGCAGCCAAGATGGGGGCTTTGAAGCTTTCTTT
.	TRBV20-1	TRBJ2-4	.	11	CSGGKRNIQYF	TGCAGCGGCGGGAAAAGGAACATTCAGTACTTC
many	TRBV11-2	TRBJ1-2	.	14	CASSLGGRHYGYTF	TGTGCCAGCAGCTTAGGGGGCAGGCACTATGGCTACACCTTC
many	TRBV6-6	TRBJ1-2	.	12	CASRPGNYGYTF	TGTGCCAGCCGTCCAGGGAACTATGGCTACACCTTC
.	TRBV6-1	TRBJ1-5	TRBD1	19	CASSEGTGVLTLSNQPQHF	TGTGCCAGCAGTGAGGGGACAGGGGTTCTCACGCTTAGCAATCAGCCCCAGCATTTT
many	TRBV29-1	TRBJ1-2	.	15	CSVEPNRAQLSGYTF	TGCAGCGTTGAACCTAATAGGGCCCAGTTGAGCGGCTACACCTTC
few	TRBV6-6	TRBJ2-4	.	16	CASSYGRPLAKNIQYF	TGTGCCAGCAGTTACGGTAGACCTCTAGCCAAAAACATTCAGTACTTC
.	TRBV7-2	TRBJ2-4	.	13	CASSLADGNIQYF	TGTGCCAGCAGCTTGGCAGACGGGAACATTCAGTACTTC
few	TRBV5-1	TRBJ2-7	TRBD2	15	CASSPTSLDHNEQYF	TGCGCCAGCAGCCCGACTAGCCTGGACCACAATGAGCAGTACTTC
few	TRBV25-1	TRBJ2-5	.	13	CASSAGDLRTQYF	TGTGCCAGCAGTGCTGGGGACCTGAGGACCCAGTACTTC
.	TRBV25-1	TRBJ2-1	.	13	CASSEGAYNELFF	TGTGCCAGCAGTGAGGGGGCCTACAATGAGCTGTTCTTC